Listed below are T cell receptor beta chains from one sample, sequenced in a study of T cell responses to AZD1222 COVID-19 vaccine. Produced via immunoSEQ multiplex PCR; TCRdb's table is partial and in-frame only. This table has 150,000 or so clones, more than 75% appearing once. The material was peripheral blood, obtained on day 0 of AZD1222 vaccination. The receptor source for this set is an adult in good health. The CDR3 runs from the conserved cysteine through the conserved F or W. D genes are given only for firm matches. Clone size is stated in some rows and not others, as once, few, many or a class when expanded.

V	D	size	J	CDR3	DNA
TRBV18	-	-	TRBJ2-3	CASSPTRDTQYF	TGTGCCAGCTCACCAACGAGGGATACGCAGTATTTT
TRBV11-2	TRBD2	-	TRBJ2-1	CASSFRSGLAGLTDEQFF	TGTGCCAGCAGCTTCCGGAGCGGACTAGCGGGATTAACTGATGAGCAGTTCTTC
TRBV3-1/TRBV3-2	-	-	TRBJ1-1	CASSQALRKAFF	TGTGCCAGCAGCCAAGCACTCAGAAAAGCTTTCTTT
TRBV13	TRBD1	-	TRBJ1-6	CASSSPREQGARNSPLHF	TGTGCCAGCAGTTCGCCCCGGGAGCAGGGGGCAAGGAATTCACCCCTCCACTTT
TRBV29-1	-	-	TRBJ2-1	CSVDSGDSYNEQFF	TGCAGCGTAGACTCCGGTGACTCCTACAATGAGCAGTTCTTC
TRBV5-1	-	few	TRBJ2-7	CASSGSGLRSYEQYF	TGCGCCAGCTCGGGGTCAGGGTTGAGGTCCTACGAGCAGTACTTC
TRBV3-1/TRBV3-2	-	-	TRBJ2-7	CASSLPLAGLSYEQYF	TGTGCCAGCAGCCTCCCCCTAGCAGGCCTCTCCTACGAGCAGTACTTC
TRBV6-1	-	-	TRBJ1-2	CASSEVSIGQNYGYTF	TGTGCCAGCAGTGAAGTGTCGATAGGACAGAACTATGGCTACACCTTC
TRBV12-3/TRBV12-4	-	few	TRBJ1-1	CASRDQGGTEAFF	TGTGCCAGCAGGGATCAGGGCGGCACTGAAGCTTTCTTT
TRBV11-2	-	-	TRBJ1-1	CASSLDRVGRGAGMNTEAFF	TGTGCCAGCAGCTTAGATCGGGTTGGGAGGGGAGCGGGCATGAACACTGAAGCTTTCTTT
TRBV5-1	-	-	TRBJ2-7	CASSLALAEGRGQYF	TGCGCCAGCAGCTTGGCTTTAGCAGAGGGGAGAGGGCAGTACTTC
TRBV28	TRBD1	-	TRBJ1-2	CASSLDRVYGYTF	TGTGCCAGCAGTTTAGACAGGGTCTATGGCTACACCTTC
TRBV5-1	TRBD1	-	TRBJ1-6	CASRITGGKSSPLHF	TGCGCCAGCAGGATCACAGGGGGCAAAAGTTCACCCCTCCACTTT
TRBV5-4	TRBD2	once	TRBJ2-3	CASSPPSGLTDTQYF	TGTGCCAGCAGCCCACCTAGCGGGCTCACAGATACGCAGTATTTT
TRBV30	-	-	TRBJ1-6	CAWSVWGNSPLHF	TGTGCCTGGAGTGTTTGGGGTAATTCACCCCTCCACTTT
TRBV27	-	-	TRBJ1-6	CASSFAGNNSPLHF	TGTGCCAGCAGTTTTGCGGGAAATAATTCACCCCTCCACTTT
TRBV5-1	-	-	TRBJ2-7	CASSLRLTYSSYEQYF	TGCGCCAGCAGCTTGCGACTGACATATAGCTCCTACGAGCAGTACTTC
TRBV27	-	-	TRBJ1-4	CASSFSIRGRWEKLFF	TGTGCCAGCAGTTTCTCCATTCGGGGGAGATGGGAAAAACTGTTTTTT
TRBV3-1/TRBV3-2	-	-	TRBJ1-1	CASSHRPQEIMNTEAFF	TGTGCCAGCAGCCACCGTCCACAGGAGATCATGAACACTGAAGCTTTCTTT
TRBV2	-	-	TRBJ1-1	CASSHRVTEAFF	TGTGCCAGCAGTCACAGGGTCACTGAAGCTTTCTTT
TRBV15	-	-	TRBJ1-1	CATSREGRDGTEAFF	TGTGCCACCAGCAGAGAGGGCAGGGATGGCACTGAAGCTTTCTTT
TRBV7-2	TRBD1	-	TRBJ2-7	CASSLGGGGEQYF	TGTGCCAGCAGCTTAGGAGGGGGCGGCGAGCAGTACTTC